A single T cell receptor beta chain is shown here with its context. From the germline J gene comes the end of the CDR3, since the read stops 3 residues before it. TCRdb's copy holds only in-frame clones and misses some; the assay was immunoSEQ multiplex PCR. Its table lists about 16,000 clones. These data are taken from a study of Tregs in tolerant kidney transplant recipients. The nonmyeloablative bone marrow transplants came from related graft donors, with transient mixed chimerism. Per the germline V gene, CDR1 is SGHAT and CDR2 is FQNNGV. CDR3 length equals 14 residues. The V and J ends lost 0 bases and 7 bases respectively, with 10 bases between them.

This chain uses TRBV11-2 with TRBJ2-1; D might be TRBD2 (6 bases). This sequence originates from a human patient who received a combined kidney and bone marrow transplant. T cells may partly derive from the graft donor. Here the sequenced sample was CD4+ T cells from blood (PBMCs), taken 12 months after the transplant. The DNA read from the CDR3 is TGTGCCAGCAGCTTAGAGGCGGGATGGAATGAG. Translating it yields CASSLEAGWNE. The entire CDR3 protein reads CASSLEAGWNEQFF.